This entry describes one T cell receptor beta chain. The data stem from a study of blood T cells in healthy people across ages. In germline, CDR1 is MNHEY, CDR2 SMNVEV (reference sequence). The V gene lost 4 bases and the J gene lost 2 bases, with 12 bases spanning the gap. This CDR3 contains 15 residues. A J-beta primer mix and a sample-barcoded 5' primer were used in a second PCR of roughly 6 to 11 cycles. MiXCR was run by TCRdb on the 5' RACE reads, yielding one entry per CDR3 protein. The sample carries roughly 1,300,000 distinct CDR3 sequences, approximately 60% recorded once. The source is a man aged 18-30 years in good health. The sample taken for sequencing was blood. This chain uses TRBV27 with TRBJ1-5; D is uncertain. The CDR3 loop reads CASSSSVLGNQPQHF. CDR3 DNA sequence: TGTGCCAGCAGTTCATCCGTGCTAGGCAATCAGCCCCAGCATTTT.